This T cell receptor beta chain was captured by sequencing in a study of T cell repertoires in cytomegalovirus infection. Whole-study context: CMV infection together with matching HLA type was indicated by public TCR beta signatures. Study results and caveats: There were carriers of CMV plus the relevant HLA, and cumulative public TCR beta family frequency identified them.

TCRdb re-called the reads through MiXCR, storing one row per CDR3 protein. The sample consists of just over 450,000 distinct CDR3 sequences, under 45% of them appearing once. Trimming left V 5 bases short and J 10 bases short, with 6 bases between. The germline V gene has CDR1 MNHNS and CDR2 SASEGT. The CDR3 length is 10 residues. This clonotype was detected only a few times. Its antigen is not known. This TCR was recovered from a human donor in good health (CMV status not recorded). Some clones in this sample may be carry-over from other donors' samples. Sequences were derived from cultured PBMCs, sampled from culture after CMV antigen stimulation. V usage is TRBV6-1 and J usage is TRBJ2-1, with D hard to call. The CDR3 loop reads CASSYGEQFF. The CDR3 DNA reads as TGTGCCAGCAGTTATGGAGAGCAGTTCTTC.